These T cell receptor beta chains were read from a single sample in a study of Tregs in tolerant kidney transplant recipients. The assay was immunoSEQ multiplex PCR, and TCRdb's table has in-frame clones only and misses some. This repertoire shows about 77,000 clones, under 98% found once; its top ten account for roughly 0.6%. The sequences come from CD4+ T cells from blood, collected before the transplant. All receptors derive from a human donor who received a combined kidney and bone marrow transplant. CDR3s include the opening cysteine and the closing phenylalanine or tryptophan.

v_gene: TRBV6-4; j_gene: TRBJ1-1; CDR3aa: CASRQQGEGEAFF
v_gene: TRBV7-2; j_gene: TRBJ2-7; CDR3aa: CASSPSSYEQYF
v_gene: TRBV7-8; j_gene: TRBJ1-6; CDR3aa: CASSPAGATGITNSPLHF
v_gene: TRBV11-2; j_gene: TRBJ2-1; CDR3aa: CASSLGVGQGPREQFF
v_gene: TRBV27; j_gene: TRBJ1-1; CDR3aa: CASSLGRNTEAFF
v_gene: TRBV11-3; j_gene: TRBJ1-4; CDR3aa: CASRQKEAINEKLFF
v_gene: TRBV4-3; j_gene: TRBJ2-3; CDR3aa: CASSQVSNSGTDTQYF
v_gene: TRBV13; j_gene: TRBJ1-1; CDR3aa: CASSSINPAPGKGSTEAFF
v_gene: TRBV7-9; j_gene: TRBJ1-1; CDR3aa: CASSLSGVAEAFF
v_gene: TRBV4-2; j_gene: TRBJ1-3; CDR3aa: CASSLGQGASGNTIYF
v_gene: TRBV5-1; j_gene: TRBJ2-5; CDR3aa: CASSLGSGQGAAETQYF
v_gene: TRBV11-2; j_gene: TRBJ2-7; CDR3aa: CASSQDRARYEQYF
v_gene: TRBV30; j_gene: TRBJ2-7; CDR3aa: CAWSFSGRSSYEQYF
v_gene: TRBV18; j_gene: TRBJ2-1; CDR3aa: CASSPIWDRTNEQFF
v_gene: TRBV30; j_gene: TRBJ2-3; CDR3aa: CAWSVLAGEADTQYF
v_gene: TRBV29-1; j_gene: TRBJ2-7; CDR3aa: CSVVGGQGADEQYF
v_gene: TRBV4-2; j_gene: TRBJ1-5; CDR3aa: CASSQDRRGLRVGSNQPQHF
v_gene: TRBV4-2; j_gene: TRBJ2-7; CDR3aa: CASSLSLEQYF
v_gene: TRBV10-3; j_gene: TRBJ2-1; CDR3aa: CAISDHGQAGFF
v_gene: TRBV5-5; j_gene: TRBJ2-1; CDR3aa: CASRPWRDNEQFF
v_gene: TRBV5-8; j_gene: TRBJ1-5; CDR3aa: CASSKVRGTTQGLPQHF
v_gene: TRBV9; j_gene: TRBJ2-2; CDR3aa: CASSAIRQGAGELFF
v_gene: TRBV7-9; j_gene: TRBJ2-7; CDR3aa: CASSLGQNSYEQYF